This passage covers 24 T cell receptor beta chains from one sample sequenced in a study of blood T cell repertoires in COVID-19. Sequenced by immunoSEQ multiplex PCR; TCRdb stores in-frame clones only, minus some. In the table there are 250,000 to 300,000 clones, over 65% of which are singletons. The sample taken for sequencing was peripheral blood. These TCRs come from a woman aged 80 or older with acute or convalescent COVID-19.

As for this clone: The sample contains more than one DNA sequence encoding this CDR3. The CDR3 is CASSLGTGTYGYTF. The CDR3 DNA follows: TGCGCCAGCAGCCTAGGTACAGGGACCTATGGCTACACCTTC. The rearrangement links TRBV5-1 to TRBJ1-2; D is perhaps TRBD1 (6 bases). The CDR3 has 14 amino acids. The germline V and J ends were trimmed by 4 bases and 4 bases, with 14 bases remaining between them. CDR1 and CDR2 from the germline V gene are SGHRS and YFSETQ.

J is TRBJ2-5 and V is TRBV14, with a tentative D call TRBD1 (5 bases). Germline loops: CDR1 SGHDN, CDR2 FVKESK. Trimming removed 0 bases at V and 4 bases at J, with 15 bases between. The CDR3 runs to 16 residues. CDR3 sequence reads: CASSQDVGLGRETQYF. The DNA of the CDR3 is TGTGCCAGCAGCCAAGATGTAGGATTGGGGCGAGAGACCCAGTACTTC.

The CDR3 bases are TGTGCCAGCAGCCTTTCGACAGGGCAAACGAATTCACCCCTCCACTTT. Translated: CASSLSTGQTNSPLHF. V gene TRBV28 combines with J gene TRBJ1-6; TRBD1 matches 7 bases. V lost 6 bases and J lost 7; bases outside the gene matches: 12. The CDR3 extends over 16 amino acids. Germline V gene data show CDR1 as MDHEN and CDR2 as SYDVKM.

The V and J genes are TRBV2 and TRBJ2-7; no definite D call. Germline values: CDR1 SNHLY, CDR2 FYNNEI. The V and J ends lost 6 bases and 6 bases respectively, with 9 bases between them. The CDR3 sequence is 11 residues long. The CDR3: CASSLAAEQYF. DNA for the CDR3: TGTGCCAGCAGCCTGGCCGCCGAGCAGTACTTC.

V usage is TRBV6-6 and J usage is TRBJ2-5; 9 positions match TRBD2. Germline CDR1 is MNHNY and CDR2 is SVGAGI (reference sequence). J gave up 2 bases and V 2 bases, and 6 bases lay outside the gene matches. CDR3 length equals 16 residues. The CDR3 here is CASSYGGLAGQETQYF. CDR3 coding DNA: TGTGCCAGCAGTTACGGGGGGCTAGCGGGGCAAGAGACCCAGTACTTC.

A note on this clone: At the DNA level, this CDR3 is encoded by other sequences in the same sample as well. V gene TRBV7-2 combines with J gene TRBJ2-3; no clear D gene. With 4 bases removed from V and 3 bases from J, the gap between germline ends came to 5 bases. The CDR3 totals 12 residues. Germline values: CDR1 SGHTA, CDR2 FQGNSA. In nucleotides, the CDR3 is TGTGCCAGCAGCTCGTTTACAGATACGCAGTATTTT. Amino acid sequence: CASSSFTDTQYF.

The V gene is TRBV7-3, the J gene TRBJ2-1; maybe TRBD2 (6 bases). CDR3 length equals 16 residues. V was trimmed by 5 bases and J by 6 bases, leaving 20 bases between them. Germline lookup yields CDR1 SGHTA and CDR2 FQGTGA. The CDR3 DNA is TGTGCCAGCAGCCCCTTAAAGCTAGCGACTCGCAATGAGCAGTTCTTC. It is translated as CASSPLKLATRNEQFF.

This rearrangement joins TRBV18 to TRBJ2-3, with a weak D call TRBD2 (7 bases). This CDR3 region has 13 residues. Germline CDR1 KGHSH, CDR2 LQKENI. The V end lost 3 bases, the J end lost 4 bases, and 8 bases lay between the germline ends. The CDR3 nucleotides are TGTGCCAGCTCACCGGGGGGGCCAGATACGCAGTATTTT. This gives the protein CASSPGGPDTQYF.

CDR3 in amino acids: CASSLVPDRTYEQYF. The CDR3 region has the DNA TGTGCCAGCAGCTTAGTACCTGACAGGACCTACGAGCAGTACTTC. The rearrangement uses TRBV7-2 and TRBJ2-7; D is perhaps TRBD1 (6 bases). From germline, CDR1 is SGHTA and CDR2 FQGNSA. This CDR3 contains 15 residues. V dropped 1 base and J dropped 2 bases, with 12 bases sitting between them. The full variable domain, in which reference TRBV7-2 and TRBJ2-7 provide the parts outside the CDR3, is GAGVSQSPSNKVTEKGKDVELRCDPISGHTALYWYRQSLGQGLEFLIYFQGNSAPDKSGLPSDRFSAERTGGSVSTLTIQRTQQEDSAVYLCASSLVPDRTYEQYFGPGTRLTVT.

The chain couples TRBV3-1 (or the pseudogene TRBV3-2) to TRBJ1-3; the match to TRBD1 covers 7 bases. CDR3 length equals 14 residues. V lost 5 bases to trimming and J lost 3 bases; unmatched junction nucleotides: 4. Germline CDR1 reads LGHDT; CDR2 reads YNNKEL (reference sequence). CDR3 sequence (DNA): TGTGCCAGCAGCTACGGGACAGTTGGAAACACCATATATTTT. This sequence encodes CASSYGTVGNTIYF.

The chain couples TRBV2 to TRBJ2-4, with 8 bases aligning to TRBD2. The junction had 5 bases not matched to a gene; V was cut back by 8 bases and J by 8 bases. The germline gives CDR1 SNHLY, CDR2 FYNNEI. The CDR3 is 12 residues long. The CDR3 reads CASRGGADIQYF. The DNA for the CDR3 is TGTGCCAGCCGGGGGGGCGCGGACATTCAGTACTTC.

The chain is built from TRBV27 and TRBJ1-6; D is ambiguous. V was trimmed by 2 bases and J by 7 bases, leaving 24 bases between them. This CDR3 has 19 amino acids. Germline V gene data show CDR1 as MNHEY and CDR2 as SMNVEV (reference sequence). Here the CDR3 DNA reads TGTGCCAGCAGTTTAAGAGACTCACTAACAAAACCCAGCAATTCACCCCTCCACTTT. The encoded protein is CASSLRDSLTKPSNSPLHF.

The chain joins TRBV5-1 to TRBJ2-1; D remains unclear. Trimming shortened V by 0 bases and J by 6 bases, and 7 bases separated the two germline ends. This CDR3 spans 13 amino acids. CDR1 is SGHRS and CDR2 is YFSETQ in the germline V gene. The CDR3 loop is CASSLGSGNEQFF. DNA of the CDR3: TGCGCCAGCAGCTTGGGTTCGGGCAATGAGCAGTTCTTC.

The chain carries TRBV2 and TRBJ2-5; 13 positions match TRBD2. With V trimmed by 6 bases and J by 5 bases, 3 bases remained unmatched. The V gene's germline CDR1 is SNHLY and CDR2 FYNNEI. This CDR3 spans 14 amino acids. The DNA for the CDR3 is TGTGCCAGCAGCCCGGGACTAGCGGGGGAGACCCAGTACTTC. This sequence encodes CASSPGLAGETQYF.

The CDR3 region has the DNA TGTGCCAGCAGTTACTCGCACCTAACCTACGAGCAGTACTTC. Encoded protein: CASSYSHLTYEQYF. The genes are TRBV6-5 and TRBJ2-7, with no clear D. This CDR3 region has 14 residues. V lost 0 bases and J 2 bases, leaving 8 bases between the germline ends. Germline V gene sequence: CDR1 MNHEY, CDR2 SVGAGI.

This chain joins TRBV5-4 and TRBJ2-5; the match to TRBD2 covers 7 bases. Germline V gene data show CDR1 as SGHNT and CDR2 as YYREEE (reference sequence). This CDR3 has 16 residues. V was pared by 0 bases and J by 1 base, with 6 bases of the junction left unmatched. In DNA form, the CDR3 reads TGTGCCAGCAGCTTGGCCCTAACGGGGGGCCAAGAGACCCAGTACTTC. Its protein product is CASSLALTGGQETQYF.

This clone was observed a handful of times. The chain recombines TRBV19 with TRBJ2-1; D might be TRBD1 (6 bases). Between the trimmed V and J ends, which lost 7 bases and 0 bases, there was a span of 19 bases. The germline CDR1 and CDR2 sequences are LNHDA and SQIVND (reference sequence). The CDR3 is 17 residues long. This CDR3 is CASNDRRLSGSYNEQFF. CDR3 coding DNA: TGTGCCAGTAATGACAGGCGATTATCCGGCTCCTACAATGAGCAGTTCTTC.

The chain uses TRBV28 and TRBJ2-1; 11 bases are a match to TRBD2. The J segment lost 9 bases and the V segment lost 9 bases, leaving 7 bases of the junction unmatched. The CDR3 has 13 residues. In germline, CDR1 is MDHEN, CDR2 SYDVKM. CDR3 sequence (DNA): TGTGCCAGTCTTAGCGGGGGGGCCCTTGAGCAGTTCTTC. This translates into CASLSGGALEQFF.

The CDR3 loop reads CASSYGTGGNQPQHF. The CDR3 DNA reads as TGTGCCAGCAGTTATGGGACAGGCGGGAATCAGCCCCAGCATTTT. The genes are TRBV6-6 and TRBJ1-5, with 8 bases aligning to TRBD1. The CDR3 sequence is 15 residues long. Germline-derived CDR1 and CDR2 are MNHNY and SVGAGI (reference sequence). V trimming: 3 bases; J trimming: 4 bases; junction bases outside the gene matches: 5.

The chain has TRBV19 and TRBJ1-2, with D perhaps matching TRBD1 (6 bases). Trimming cost V 4 bases and J 4 bases, with 13 bases left between them. Germline V gene lookup returns CDR1 LNHDA and CDR2 SQIVND (reference sequence). This CDR3 contains 14 residues. The CDR3 is CASSTPTGFYGYTF. The DNA for the CDR3 is TGTGCCAGTAGTACCCCGACAGGTTTCTATGGCTACACCTTC.

The sample holds one count of this clone. The sample contains more than one DNA sequence encoding this CDR3. J is TRBJ2-3 and V is TRBV9, with D possibly being TRBD1 (6 bases). CDR1 is SGDLS, CDR2 YYNGEE, per germline. The CDR3 is 14 residues long. V lost 2 bases to trimming and J lost 0 bases, with 7 bases between them. CDR3 loop: CASSVGASTDTQYF. DNA for the CDR3: TGTGCCAGCAGCGTGGGGGCCAGCACAGATACGCAGTATTTT. The full variable domain, with the rest looked up from reference TRBV9 and TRBJ2-3, is DSGVTQTPKHLITATGQRVTLRCSPRSGDLSVYWYQQSLDQGLQFLIQYYNGEERAKGNILERFSAQQFPDLHSELNLSSLELGDSALYFCASSVGASTDTQYFGPGTRLTVL.

This clone was counted a few times. The rearrangement joins TRBV6-2 or TRBV6-3 to TRBJ2-3; D may be TRBD2 (5 bases). The CDR3 totals 14 residues. Germline V gene data show CDR1 as MNHEY and CDR2 as SVGEGT. V was cut by 6 bases and J by 2 bases, with 12 bases left in between. Here the CDR3 reads CASSGLSVTDTQYF. CDR3 DNA sequence: TGTGCCAGCAGCGGACTCTCAGTCACAGATACGCAGTATTTT.

V usage is TRBV7-8 and J usage is TRBJ2-7; 9 bases fit TRBD1. CDR3 length equals 14 residues. Trimming at V came to 5 bases and at J to 2 bases, leaving 4 bases not matched to a gene. Per germline, CDR1 SGHVS and CDR2 FQNEAQ. The CDR3 sequence: CASSPTGGPYEQYF. DNA for the CDR3: TGTGCCAGCAGCCCTACAGGGGGCCCCTACGAGCAGTACTTC. The whole variable domain, remainder taken from reference TRBV7-8 and TRBJ2-7, is GAGVSQSPRYKVAKRGQDVALRCDPISGHVSLFWYQQALGQGPEFLTYFQNEAQLDKSGLPSDRFFAERPEGSVSTLKIQRTQQEDSAVYLCASSPTGGPYEQYFGPGTRLTVT.

V usage is TRBV4-3 and J usage is TRBJ2-7; TRBD2 matches at 8 bases. V lost 0 bases, J lost 0 bases, and 1 base stayed unmatched. The germline V gene has CDR1 LGHNA and CDR2 YSLEER. This CDR3 comprises 15 residues. CDR3 DNA sequence: TGCGCCAGCAGCCAAGACGGGAGGGGCTCCTACGAGCAGTACTTC. Translation: CASSQDGRGSYEQYF.